The TCR beta chain described here comes from a study of T cell changes during pregnancy in multiple sclerosis. This CDR3 has 14 amino acids. The germline V gene encodes CDR1 LNHNV and CDR2 YYDKDF (reference sequence). The germline V and J ends were trimmed by 6 bases and 4 bases, with 15 bases remaining between them. Assay: immunoSEQ multiplex PCR; the TCRdb copy retains only in-frame clones and omits some. This sample has about 110,000 clones, with 85% to 95% found just once. The sequence was obtained from a female donor with multiple sclerosis, enrolled in a pregnancy study. The specimen was peripheral blood, collected after pregnancy. This chain links TRBV15 with TRBJ1-1; tentative D call: TRBD1 (5 bases). CDR3 in amino acids: CATRSRRGSTEAFF. Here the CDR3 DNA reads TGTGCCACCAGGTCTAGGAGGGGAAGCACTGAAGCTTTCTTT.